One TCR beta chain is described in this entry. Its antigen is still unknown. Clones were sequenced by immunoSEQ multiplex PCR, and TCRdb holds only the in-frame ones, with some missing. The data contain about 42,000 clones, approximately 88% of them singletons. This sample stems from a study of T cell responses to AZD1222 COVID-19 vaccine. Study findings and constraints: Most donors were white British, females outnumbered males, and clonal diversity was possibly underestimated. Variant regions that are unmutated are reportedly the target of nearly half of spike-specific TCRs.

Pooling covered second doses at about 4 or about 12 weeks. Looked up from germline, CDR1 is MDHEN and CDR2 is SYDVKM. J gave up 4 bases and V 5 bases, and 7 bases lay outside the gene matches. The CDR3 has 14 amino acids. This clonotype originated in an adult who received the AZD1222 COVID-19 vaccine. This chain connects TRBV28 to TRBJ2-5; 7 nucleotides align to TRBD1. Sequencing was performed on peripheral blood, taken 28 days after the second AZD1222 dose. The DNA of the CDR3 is TGTGCCAGCAGTCCCCAACAGGGGCCAGAGACCCAGTACTTC. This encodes CASSPQQGPETQYF.